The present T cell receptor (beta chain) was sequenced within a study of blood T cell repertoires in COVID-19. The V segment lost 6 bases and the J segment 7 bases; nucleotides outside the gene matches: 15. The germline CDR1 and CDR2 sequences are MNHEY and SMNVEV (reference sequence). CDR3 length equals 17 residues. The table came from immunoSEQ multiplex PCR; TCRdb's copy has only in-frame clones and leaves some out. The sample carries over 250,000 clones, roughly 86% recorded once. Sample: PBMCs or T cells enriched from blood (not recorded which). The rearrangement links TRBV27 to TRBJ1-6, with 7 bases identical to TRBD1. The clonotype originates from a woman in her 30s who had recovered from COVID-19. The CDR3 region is CASSPDLGDSLNSPLHF. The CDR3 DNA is TGTGCCAGCAGCCCAGATCTAGGGGACAGCTTAAATTCACCCCTCCACTTT.